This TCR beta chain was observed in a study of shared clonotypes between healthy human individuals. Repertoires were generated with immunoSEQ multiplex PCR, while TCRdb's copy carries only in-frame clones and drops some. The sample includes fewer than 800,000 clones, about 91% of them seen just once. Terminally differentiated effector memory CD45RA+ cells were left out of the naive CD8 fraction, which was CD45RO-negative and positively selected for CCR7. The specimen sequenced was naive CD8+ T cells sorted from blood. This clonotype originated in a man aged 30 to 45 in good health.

The CDR3 region is CASRPDRERLLVNEQYF. For the CDR3, the DNA is TGTGCCAGCAGGCCTGACAGGGAGAGACTACTCGTCAACGAGCAGTACTTC. The rearrangement links TRBV7-9 to TRBJ2-7; 7 nucleotides line up with TRBD1. Germline lookup yields CDR1 SEHNR and CDR2 FQNEAQ (reference sequence). V lost 6 bases and J lost 5; bases outside the gene matches: 19. This CDR3 is 17 amino acids long.